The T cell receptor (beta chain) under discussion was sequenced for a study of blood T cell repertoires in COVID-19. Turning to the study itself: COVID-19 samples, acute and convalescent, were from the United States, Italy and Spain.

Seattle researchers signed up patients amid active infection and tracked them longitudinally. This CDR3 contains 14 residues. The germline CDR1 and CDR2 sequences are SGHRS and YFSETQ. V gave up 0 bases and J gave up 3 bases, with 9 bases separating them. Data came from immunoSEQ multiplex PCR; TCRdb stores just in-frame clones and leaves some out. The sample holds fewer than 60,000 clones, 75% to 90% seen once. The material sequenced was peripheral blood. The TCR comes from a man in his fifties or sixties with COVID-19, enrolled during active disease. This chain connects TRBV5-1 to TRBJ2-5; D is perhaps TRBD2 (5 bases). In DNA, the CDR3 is TGCGCCAGCAGCTTGGCCTGGGGAGAAGAGACCCAGTACTTC. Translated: CASSLAWGEETQYF.